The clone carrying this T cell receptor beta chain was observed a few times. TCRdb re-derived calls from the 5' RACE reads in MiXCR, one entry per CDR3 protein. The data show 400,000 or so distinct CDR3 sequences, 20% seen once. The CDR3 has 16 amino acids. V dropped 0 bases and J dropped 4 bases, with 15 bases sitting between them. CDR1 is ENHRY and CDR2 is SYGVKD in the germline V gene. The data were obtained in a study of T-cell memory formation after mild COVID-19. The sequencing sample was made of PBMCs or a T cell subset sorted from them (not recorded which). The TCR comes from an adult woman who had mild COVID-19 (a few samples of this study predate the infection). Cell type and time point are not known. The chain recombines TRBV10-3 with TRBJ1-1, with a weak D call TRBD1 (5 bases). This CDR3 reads CAISESILGGLTEAFF. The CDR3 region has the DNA TGTGCCATCAGTGAGTCTATCCTGGGGGGTCTCACTGAAGCTTTCTTT.